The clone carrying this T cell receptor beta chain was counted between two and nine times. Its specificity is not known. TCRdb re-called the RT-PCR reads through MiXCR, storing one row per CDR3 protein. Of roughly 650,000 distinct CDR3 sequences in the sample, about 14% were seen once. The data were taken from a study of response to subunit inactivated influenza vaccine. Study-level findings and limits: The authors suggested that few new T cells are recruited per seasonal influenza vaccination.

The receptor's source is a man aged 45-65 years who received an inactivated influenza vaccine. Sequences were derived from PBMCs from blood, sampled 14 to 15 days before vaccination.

The CDR3 sequence is CASSQRTLNEQFF. DNA for the CDR3: TGTGCCAGCAGCCAACGGACCCTCAATGAGCAGTTCTTC. The chain is built from TRBV11-3 and TRBJ2-1; D remains unclear. V lost 5 bases and J lost 6, with 11 bases in between. Germline-derived CDR1 and CDR2 are SGHNT and YENEEA. There are 13 residues in the CDR3.